Listed below are T cell receptor beta chains from one sample, sequenced in a study of T cell repertoires in aging, cancer and after chemotherapy. TCRdb processed the multiplex PCR reads anew with MiXCR; each CDR3 protein has one entry. The top ten hold around 5% of the sample, which has thousands of distinct CDR3 sequences, approximately 34% seen once. The material sequenced was blood. These receptors all come from a human donor in good health. Both conserved end residues are part of each CDR3. A D gene is named only where the DNA matches it firmly. The size field is filled for only some rows; it gives once, few, many or a size class.

clone size: .; D gene: .; J gene: TRBJ1-1; V gene: TRBV30; CDR3 protein: CAWNLWGGGNTEAFF; CDR3 DNA: TGTGCCTGGAATCTTTGGGGGGGGGGGAACACTGAAGCTTTCTTT
clone size: large; D gene: .; J gene: TRBJ2-3; V gene: TRBV6-6; CDR3 protein: CASSYVRDTDTQYF; CDR3 DNA: TGTGCCAGCAGTTACGTCCGGGACACAGATACGCAGTATTTT
clone size: .; D gene: TRBD1; J gene: TRBJ2-7; V gene: TRBV6-5; CDR3 protein: CASSYSGTGDTEQYF; CDR3 DNA: TGTGCCAGCAGTTATTCCGGGACAGGGGATACCGAGCAGTACTTC
clone size: few; D gene: TRBD1; J gene: TRBJ2-1; V gene: TRBV6-5; CDR3 protein: CASSYRTGITYNEQFF; CDR3 DNA: TGTGCCAGCAGTTATCGGACAGGGATTACCTACAATGAGCAGTTCTTC
clone size: .; D gene: TRBD1; J gene: TRBJ1-4; V gene: TRBV7-9; CDR3 protein: CASILAGTGNKKLFF; CDR3 DNA: TGTGCCAGCATCCTAGCCGGGACAGGGAATAAAAAACTGTTTTTT
clone size: .; D gene: TRBD2; J gene: TRBJ2-5; V gene: TRBV6-2/TRBV6-3; CDR3 protein: CASSELAAQETQYF; CDR3 DNA: TGTGCCAGCAGCGAGCTAGCGGCACAAGAGACCCAGTACTTC
clone size: .; D gene: .; J gene: TRBJ2-1; V gene: TRBV12-3/TRBV12-4; CDR3 protein: CASRRTDSYNEQFF; CDR3 DNA: TGTGCCAGCAGAAGGACTGACTCCTACAATGAGCAGTTCTTC
clone size: .; D gene: TRBD2; J gene: TRBJ2-1; V gene: TRBV15; CDR3 protein: CATAGGLSYNEQFF; CDR3 DNA: TGTGCCACCGCGGGAGGGCTATCCTACAATGAGCAGTTCTTC
clone size: .; D gene: .; J gene: TRBJ1-3; V gene: TRBV27; CDR3 protein: CASGKGQGGNTIYF; CDR3 DNA: TGTGCCAGCGGAAAGGGGCAGGGTGGAAACACCATATATTTT
clone size: once; D gene: TRBD1; J gene: TRBJ1-1; V gene: TRBV27; CDR3 protein: CASSLMTGTPEAFF; CDR3 DNA: TGTGCCAGCAGTTTAATGACAGGGACCCCTGAAGCTTTCTTT
clone size: .; D gene: .; J gene: TRBJ2-2; V gene: TRBV6-6; CDR3 protein: CASSRGLGTGELFF; CDR3 DNA: TGTGCCAGCAGCCGGGGCCTCGGCACCGGGGAGCTGTTTTTT
clone size: few; D gene: TRBD1; J gene: TRBJ2-7; V gene: TRBV5-4; CDR3 protein: CASSLGDRINEQYF; CDR3 DNA: TGTGCCAGCAGCTTGGGGGACAGGATCAACGAGCAGTACTTC
clone size: large; D gene: .; J gene: TRBJ2-5; V gene: TRBV29-1; CDR3 protein: CSVEEDRPQETQYF; CDR3 DNA: TGCAGCGTTGAAGAGGACCGTCCCCAAGAGACCCAGTACTTC
clone size: few; D gene: TRBD1; J gene: TRBJ2-5; V gene: TRBV5-4; CDR3 protein: CASSLDRGETQYF; CDR3 DNA: TGTGCCAGCAGCTTGGACAGGGGGGAGACCCAGTACTTC
clone size: .; D gene: .; J gene: TRBJ1-2; V gene: TRBV7-2; CDR3 protein: CASSPERADYGYTF; CDR3 DNA: TGTGCCAGCAGCCCCGAGAGGGCTGACTATGGCTACACCTTC
clone size: .; D gene: TRBD1; J gene: TRBJ2-5; V gene: TRBV6-2/TRBV6-3; CDR3 protein: CASSYSGQKETQYF; CDR3 DNA: TGTGCCAGCAGTTACTCGGGACAGAAAGAGACCCAGTACTTC
clone size: .; D gene: TRBD1; J gene: TRBJ2-7; V gene: TRBV6-6; CDR3 protein: CASSRITGGHHEQYF; CDR3 DNA: TGTGCCAGCAGTAGAATAACAGGGGGCCACCACGAGCAGTACTTC
clone size: .; D gene: .; J gene: TRBJ2-1; V gene: TRBV24-1; CDR3 protein: CATSDLTGNIEQFF; CDR3 DNA: TGTGCCACCAGTGATTTGACAGGTAATATTGAGCAGTTCTTC
clone size: .; D gene: TRBD1; J gene: TRBJ2-7; V gene: TRBV18; CDR3 protein: CASSPRTGVTYEQYF; CDR3 DNA: TGTGCCAGCTCACCTCGAACAGGGGTAACCTACGAGCAGTACTTC
clone size: few; D gene: TRBD2; J gene: TRBJ2-7; V gene: TRBV10-3; CDR3 protein: CAISETSGNDEQYF; CDR3 DNA: TGTGCCATCAGCGAGACTAGCGGGAATGACGAGCAGTACTTC
clone size: .; D gene: TRBD2; J gene: TRBJ2-3; V gene: TRBV6-5; CDR3 protein: CASSTFSGGARDTQYF; CDR3 DNA: TGTGCCAGCAGTACCTTTAGCGGGGGGGCCAGAGATACGCAGTATTTT
clone size: few; D gene: .; J gene: TRBJ2-3; V gene: TRBV6-2/TRBV6-3; CDR3 protein: CASSLGGHDTQYF; CDR3 DNA: TGTGCCAGCAGTTTAGGGGGGCATGATACGCAGTATTTT
clone size: few; D gene: TRBD2; J gene: TRBJ2-2; V gene: TRBV6-4; CDR3 protein: CASNVAGGYSGELFF; CDR3 DNA: TGTGCCAGCAACGTAGCGGGAGGGTACAGCGGGGAGCTGTTTTTT
clone size: .; D gene: TRBD1; J gene: TRBJ1-2; V gene: TRBV18; CDR3 protein: CASSPSTGGADYGYTF; CDR3 DNA: TGTGCCAGCTCGCCCAGTACAGGGGGCGCCGACTATGGCTACACCTTC
clone size: few; D gene: .; J gene: TRBJ2-3; V gene: TRBV12-3/TRBV12-4; CDR3 protein: CASSPRVGGTQYF; CDR3 DNA: TGTGCCAGCAGTCCTCGAGTAGGCGGTACGCAGTATTTT
clone size: few; D gene: .; J gene: TRBJ2-1; V gene: TRBV19; CDR3 protein: CASKDYLQNEQFF; CDR3 DNA: TGTGCCAGTAAGGACTACCTCCAAAATGAGCAGTTCTTC
clone size: few; D gene: .; J gene: TRBJ2-7; V gene: TRBV6-2/TRBV6-3; CDR3 protein: CASAERDSKQYF; CDR3 DNA: TGTGCCAGCGCGGAACGGGACTCCAAGCAGTACTTC
clone size: .; D gene: TRBD2; J gene: TRBJ2-5; V gene: TRBV6-1; CDR3 protein: CASTLLSGGGETQYF; CDR3 DNA: TGTGCCAGCACCCTACTTAGCGGGGGGGGAGAGACCCAGTACTTC
clone size: .; D gene: .; J gene: TRBJ1-6; V gene: TRBV5-5; CDR3 protein: CASSGKGLNNSPLHF; CDR3 DNA: TGTGCCAGCAGCGGAAAAGGGTTGAATAATTCACCCCTCCACTTT
clone size: .; D gene: .; J gene: TRBJ1-4; V gene: TRBV6-5; CDR3 protein: CASSYSKEVGYEKLFF; CDR3 DNA: TGTGCCAGCAGTTACTCGAAAGAGGTCGGGTATGAAAAACTGTTTTTT
clone size: few; D gene: .; J gene: TRBJ2-1; V gene: TRBV5-6; CDR3 protein: CASSLTTGALSYNEQFF; CDR3 DNA: TGTGCCAGCAGCCTTACGACAGGAGCCCTTTCCTACAATGAGCAGTTCTTC
clone size: .; D gene: TRBD1; J gene: TRBJ1-2; V gene: TRBV10-3; CDR3 protein: CAITSDRDYGYTF; CDR3 DNA: TGTGCCATCACTTCGGACAGGGACTATGGCTACACCTTC
clone size: .; D gene: .; J gene: TRBJ2-5; V gene: TRBV6-1; CDR3 protein: CASAREGKTQYF; CDR3 DNA: TGTGCCAGCGCAAGGGAAGGGAAGACCCAGTACTTC
clone size: medium-sized; D gene: .; J gene: TRBJ1-5; V gene: TRBV11-1; CDR3 protein: CASSLEGDQPQHF; CDR3 DNA: TGTGCCAGCAGCTTAGAGGGTGATCAGCCCCAGCATTTT
clone size: medium-sized; D gene: .; J gene: TRBJ2-5; V gene: TRBV6-1; CDR3 protein: CASSEWGSQETQYF; CDR3 DNA: TGTGCCAGCAGTGAATGGGGTAGCCAAGAGACCCAGTACTTC
clone size: few; D gene: .; J gene: TRBJ2-3; V gene: TRBV19; CDR3 protein: CASSIPHTDTQYF; CDR3 DNA: TGTGCCAGTAGTATCCCTCACACAGATACGCAGTATTTT
clone size: .; D gene: TRBD1; J gene: TRBJ1-1; V gene: TRBV20-1; CDR3 protein: CSARDYRGRAAEAFF; CDR3 DNA: TGCAGTGCTAGAGATTACAGGGGGCGTGCGGCTGAAGCTTTCTTT
clone size: .; D gene: TRBD1; J gene: TRBJ1-1; V gene: TRBV18; CDR3 protein: CASSPMGTGGDTEAFF; CDR3 DNA: TGTGCCAGCTCACCTATGGGGACAGGGGGGGACACTGAAGCTTTCTTT
clone size: few; D gene: .; J gene: TRBJ1-2; V gene: TRBV19; CDR3 protein: CASSISQGRNYGYTF; CDR3 DNA: TGTGCCAGTAGTATAAGTCAGGGGCGAAACTATGGCTACACCTTC
clone size: .; D gene: .; J gene: TRBJ2-1; V gene: TRBV7-2; CDR3 protein: CASSLRGAAYNEQFF; CDR3 DNA: TGTGCCAGCAGCCTCCGCGGGGCCGCTTACAATGAGCAGTTCTTC
clone size: few; D gene: .; J gene: TRBJ2-7; V gene: TRBV18; CDR3 protein: CASSGRVGTYEQYF; CDR3 DNA: TGTGCCAGCTCAGGCAGGGTGGGAACCTACGAGCAGTACTTC
clone size: .; D gene: .; J gene: TRBJ2-2; V gene: TRBV10-3; CDR3 protein: CAISESILSGELFF; CDR3 DNA: TGTGCCATCAGTGAGTCGATCCTCAGCGGGGAGCTGTTTTTT
clone size: .; D gene: .; J gene: TRBJ1-1; V gene: TRBV27; CDR3 protein: CASSYRQDSTEAFF; CDR3 DNA: TGTGCCAGCAGTTATCGACAGGATAGTACTGAAGCTTTCTTT
clone size: medium-sized; D gene: .; J gene: TRBJ2-2; V gene: TRBV19; CDR3 protein: CASSVVGELFF; CDR3 DNA: TGTGCCAGTAGCGTTGTCGGGGAGCTGTTTTTT
clone size: .; D gene: .; J gene: TRBJ2-7; V gene: TRBV29-1; CDR3 protein: CSTSGTGSYEQYF; CDR3 DNA: TGCAGTACGTCCGGGACGGGCTCCTACGAGCAGTACTTC
clone size: few; D gene: .; J gene: TRBJ2-6; V gene: TRBV6-5; CDR3 protein: CASSPGLNKLEGANVLTF; CDR3 DNA: TGTGCCAGCAGTCCGGGGCTAAACAAGCTGGAGGGGGCCAACGTCCTGACTTTC
clone size: .; D gene: .; J gene: TRBJ2-1; V gene: TRBV5-1; CDR3 protein: CASSTKRGGESYNEQFF; CDR3 DNA: TGCGCCAGCAGCACCAAGCGTGGCGGGGAGTCCTACAATGAGCAGTTCTTC
clone size: .; D gene: TRBD1; J gene: TRBJ2-7; V gene: TRBV6-5; CDR3 protein: CASSREGQVPSYEQYF; CDR3 DNA: TGTGCCAGCAGCCGAGAGGGACAGGTCCCCTCCTACGAGCAGTACTTC
clone size: .; D gene: .; J gene: TRBJ1-2; V gene: TRBV7-2; CDR3 protein: CANSPRTIGYTF; CDR3 DNA: TGTGCCAACAGCCCAAGGACCATTGGCTACACCTTC
clone size: large; D gene: TRBD1; J gene: TRBJ2-5; V gene: TRBV29-1; CDR3 protein: CSVERQGWETQYF; CDR3 DNA: TGCAGCGTTGAACGACAGGGGTGGGAGACCCAGTACTTC
clone size: .; D gene: TRBD1; J gene: TRBJ2-7; V gene: TRBV19; CDR3 protein: CASSIDRQGILSEQYF; CDR3 DNA: TGTGCCAGTAGTATAGATCGACAGGGGATTTTAAGTGAGCAGTACTTC
clone size: .; D gene: .; J gene: TRBJ1-3; V gene: TRBV7-9; CDR3 protein: CASSLGGGLSGNTIYF; CDR3 DNA: TGTGCCAGCAGCTTAGGAGGGGGGCTCTCTGGAAACACCATATATTTT
clone size: medium-sized; D gene: .; J gene: TRBJ2-3; V gene: TRBV19; CDR3 protein: CASTPSGDNTDTQYF; CDR3 DNA: TGTGCCAGTACCCCATCCGGGGACAACACAGATACGCAGTATTTT
clone size: .; D gene: TRBD2; J gene: TRBJ2-5; V gene: TRBV5-4; CDR3 protein: CASSSGLAGPHETQYF; CDR3 DNA: TGTGCCAGCAGCTCCGGACTAGCGGGCCCCCATGAGACCCAGTACTTC
clone size: .; D gene: .; J gene: TRBJ1-5; V gene: TRBV5-1; CDR3 protein: CASSLVGTASNQPQHF; CDR3 DNA: TGCGCCAGCAGCTTGGTCGGGACGGCTAGCAATCAGCCCCAGCATTTT
clone size: .; D gene: .; J gene: TRBJ2-3; V gene: TRBV6-6; CDR3 protein: CASSDDSTDTQYF; CDR3 DNA: TGTGCCAGCAGTGACGATAGCACAGATACGCAGTATTTT
clone size: once; D gene: .; J gene: TRBJ2-7; V gene: TRBV5-1; CDR3 protein: CASSRRQVRSYEQYF; CDR3 DNA: TGCGCCAGCAGCAGACGACAGGTGAGGTCCTACGAGCAGTACTTC
clone size: .; D gene: TRBD1; J gene: TRBJ2-7; V gene: TRBV15; CDR3 protein: CATSRNRGLIVHEQYF; CDR3 DNA: TGTGCCACCAGCCGGAACAGGGGGCTTATCGTCCACGAGCAGTACTTC
clone size: .; D gene: TRBD1; J gene: TRBJ2-7; V gene: TRBV12-3/TRBV12-4; CDR3 protein: CASGQVYEQYF; CDR3 DNA: TGTGCCAGCGGACAGGTCTACGAGCAGTACTTC
clone size: .; D gene: TRBD1; J gene: TRBJ2-3; V gene: TRBV6-5; CDR3 protein: CASSTPGQGSTDTQYF; CDR3 DNA: TGTGCCAGCAGCACACCGGGACAGGGAAGCACAGATACGCAGTATTTT